The entry below describes one T cell receptor beta chain. The length of the CDR3 is 17 residues. V shed 2 bases and J 4 bases; nucleotides not matched to a gene: 11. CDR1 SGHRS and CDR2 YFSETQ come from the germline V gene. Healthy individuals who donated bone marrow served as the donors. The data derive from a study of cytomegalovirus exposure and HLA in healthy donors. The PCR contained 60 Vbeta and 13 Jbeta primers. Clones were read by immunoSEQ multiplex PCR, and TCRdb kept only the in-frame ones, dropping some. Seen here are around 180,000 clones, 75% to 85% observed once, and the top ten hold more than 0.95%.

The source material was PBMCs. The clonotype comes from a girl aged 2-15 years in good health and CMV-seropositive. The rearrangement joins TRBV5-1 to TRBJ1-2; 10 bases align to TRBD1. The CDR3 region has the DNA TGCGCCAGCAGCTTAACGCCCTGGGACAGGGGATCCTATGGCTACACCTTC. Translating gives CASSLTPWDRGSYGYTF.